This TCR beta chain is from a study of blood T cell repertoires in COVID-19. Whole-study context: The cDNA or gDNA used as material had been derived from T cells, B-cell-depleted T cells, or PBMCs.

This clone occurred a few times. Using immunoSEQ multiplex PCR, the repertoire was profiled, and TCRdb retains in-frame clones only, with some absent. Of some 90,000 clones in the sample, around 67% are singletons; the top ten hold 20% to 25%. Per germline, CDR1 SNHLY and CDR2 FYNNEI. The CDR3 has 15 residues. The V gene lost 4 bases and the J gene lost 4 bases, with 14 bases spanning the gap. The source of this sequence is a woman aged 55-70 years in a cohort sampled during active or convalescent COVID-19. Sample: peripheral blood. This chain uses TRBV2 with TRBJ1-3, with no clear D. The CDR3 here is CASSVGSGIGNTIYF. The CDR3 bases are TGTGCCAGCAGTGTTGGAAGCGGAATAGGAAACACCATATATTTT.